These 5 T cell receptor beta chains came from one sample sequenced in a study of alternative splicing in chronic myeloid leukemia remission. Poly-A-selected mRNA from 1 ug total RNA formed the libraries. TCRdb reprocessed the bulk RNA-seq reads, with one entry per CDR3 protein and no DNA. The sample lists around 190 distinct CDR3 sequences, about 94% occurring once. Sequenced: PBMCs. The source is a person aged 25-55 years in good health.

The rearrangement links TRBV25-1 to TRBJ1-2; TCRdb reports TRBD1, a call that lacks DNA to check it against. Germline V gives CDR1 MGHDK, CDR2 SYGVNS. The CDR3 has 12 amino acids. The CDR3 spells CASSQDRASYTF.

J is TRBJ2-3 and V is TRBV3-1; the D gene TCRdb calls, TRBD2, cannot be checked with no DNA. The germline CDR1 and CDR2 sequences are LGHDT and YNNKEL (reference sequence). The CDR3 runs 16 residues. The CDR3 sequence: CASSQDDTGGPDTQYF.

This sequence joins TRBV28 and TRBJ2-3. Germline V gene lookup returns CDR1 MDHEN and CDR2 SYDVKM. CDR3 length: 13 residues. The CDR3 sequence: CASLKGSTDTQYF.

This clonotype was detected only once. The chain couples TRBV5-1 to TRBJ2-1; the D call of TRBD2 rests on TCRdb alone, since no DNA is present to check it. CDR1 SGHRS and CDR2 YFSETQ come from the germline V gene. This CDR3 has 15 amino acids. CDR3: CASSLEGTNYNEQFF.

This clonotype has only one observation. This sequence joins TRBV4-1 and TRBJ1-3. Looked up from germline, CDR1 is MGHRA and CDR2 is YSYEKL. The CDR3 runs 16 residues. CDR3 sequence: CASSQTAELSGNTIYF.